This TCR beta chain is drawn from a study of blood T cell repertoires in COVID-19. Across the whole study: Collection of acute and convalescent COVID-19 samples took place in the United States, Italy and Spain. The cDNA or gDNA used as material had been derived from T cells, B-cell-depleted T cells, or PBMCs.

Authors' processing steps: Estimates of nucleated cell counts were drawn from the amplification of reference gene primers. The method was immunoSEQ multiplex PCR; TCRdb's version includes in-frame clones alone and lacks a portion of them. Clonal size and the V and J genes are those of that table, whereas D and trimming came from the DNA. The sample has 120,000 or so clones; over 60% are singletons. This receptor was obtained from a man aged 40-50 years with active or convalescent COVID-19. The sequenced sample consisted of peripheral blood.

The CDR3 bases are TGTGCCTGGAGTGTCCCGCTGGTGGCAAACACTGAAGCTTTCTTT. This gives the protein CAWSVPLVANTEAFF. This chain joins TRBV30 and TRBJ1-1; unclear D gene. V shed 0 bases and J shed 2 bases, with 13 bases lying between them. CDR1 and CDR2 from the germline V gene are GTSNPN and SVGIG (reference sequence). The CDR3 length is 15 residues.